This record concerns one T cell receptor (beta chain) sequence. Pooled samples include second doses given at about 4 or 12 weeks. V was shortened by 4 bases and J by 7 bases, with 13 bases between the two germline ends. Germline CDR1 LGHDT, CDR2 YNNKEL (reference sequence). The CDR3 runs to 13 residues. The data belong to a study of T cell responses to AZD1222 COVID-19 vaccine. Repertoires were generated with immunoSEQ multiplex PCR, while TCRdb's copy carries only in-frame clones and drops some. In the table there are 90,000 to 120,000 clones, about 85% of which are singletons. The chain has TRBV3-1 (or the pseudogene TRBV3-2) and TRBJ1-1; no definite D call. The clonotype originates from an adult who received the AZD1222 COVID-19 vaccine. The sample in question was peripheral blood, obtained 28 days after the second AZD1222 dose. CDR3 residues: CASSPPGPFEAFF. DNA of the CDR3: TGTGCCAGCAGCCCACCGGGCCCCTTTGAAGCTTTCTTT.